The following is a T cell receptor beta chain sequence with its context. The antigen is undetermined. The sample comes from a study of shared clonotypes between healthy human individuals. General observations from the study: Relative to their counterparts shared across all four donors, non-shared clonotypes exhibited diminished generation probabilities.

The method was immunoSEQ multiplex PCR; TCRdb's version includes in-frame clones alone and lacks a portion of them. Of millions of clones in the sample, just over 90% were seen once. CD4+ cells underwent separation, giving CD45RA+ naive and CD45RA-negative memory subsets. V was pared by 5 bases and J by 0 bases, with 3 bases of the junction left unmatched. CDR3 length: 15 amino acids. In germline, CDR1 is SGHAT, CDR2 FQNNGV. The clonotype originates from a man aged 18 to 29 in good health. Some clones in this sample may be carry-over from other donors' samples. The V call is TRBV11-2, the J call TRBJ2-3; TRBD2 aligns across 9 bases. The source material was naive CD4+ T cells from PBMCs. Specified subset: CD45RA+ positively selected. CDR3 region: CASSLGTSSTDTQYF. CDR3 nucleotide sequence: TGTGCCAGCAGCCTTGGGACTAGCAGCACAGATACGCAGTATTTT.